What follows are 20 T cell receptor beta chains derived from one specimen sequenced in a study of T cell clonality in common variable immunodeficiency. Libraries were prepared by immunoSEQ multiplex PCR; TCRdb keeps only in-frame clonotypes and omits some of them. The sample is made up of roughly 32,000 clones, none counted only once. The sequenced sample consisted of peripheral blood mononuclear cells. The receptors come from a person between 18 and 70 years old in good health.

This clone was counted at least ten times. The observed sequence ends 3 residues before the CDR3 terminus, with the missing tail filled in from the germline J gene. The J gene is TRBJ2-1, the V gene TRBV5-1; TRBD1 is a possible D gene (5 bases). This CDR3 is built from 16 residues. Trimming removed 4 bases from V and 0 bases from J, with 14 bases in between. CDR1 is SGHRS, CDR2 YFSETQ, per germline. This chain's CDR3 is CASSPEGVASYNEQFF. Incomplete CDR3 DNA: TGCGCCAGCAGCCCCGAAGGGGTAGCCTCCTACAATGAG.

In its sample, this clone was seen many times. Read coverage stops 3 residues before the CDR3 terminus; the germline J gene supplies the remainder. The chain recombines TRBV20-1 with TRBJ2-3; 10 bases line up with TRBD1. The germline gives CDR1 DFQATT, CDR2 SNEGSKA (reference sequence). The CDR3 is 15 residues long. The CDR3 region is CSAFPGQGYQETQYF. The DNA read from the CDR3 is TGCAGTGCTTTCCCGGGACAGGGGTATCAAGAGACG.

This clone was detected only a few times. The read ends 3 residues early relative to the CDR3; the germline J gene fills the gap. The genes are TRBV7-9 and TRBJ1-2; D remains unclear. From germline, CDR1 is SEHNR and CDR2 FQNEAQ (reference sequence). The CDR3 spans 15 residues. The CDR3 is CASSLTQRGNEGYTF. The DNA read from the CDR3 is TGTGCCAGCAGCTTAACACAGCGGGGAAATGAAGGC.

This clone was picked up a small number of times. The DNA ends 3 residues before the CDR3 does, and the rest of the CDR3 is filled in from the germline J gene. V gene TRBV11-3 combines with J gene TRBJ1-2; D is unresolved. The germline V gene encodes CDR1 SGHNT and CDR2 YENEEA. CDR3 length equals 15 residues. V lost 5 bases, J lost 1 base, and 14 bases lay in between. The covered CDR3 bases are TGTGCCAGCAGCCCTCCTGGCGCGGGTAACTATGGC. It codes for CASSPPGAGNYG. The whole CDR3 sequence is CASSPPGAGNYGYTF.

The table lists this clone with a few counts. CDR3 region: CASSLGQEQKLFF. The sequenced part of the CDR3 DNA is TGCGCCAGCAGCTTGGGACAAGAGCAGAAG. This chain uses TRBV5-1 with TRBJ2-2; D is ambiguous. From the germline J gene comes the end of the CDR3, since the read stops 3 residues before it. This CDR3 comprises 13 residues. Germline CDR1 is SGHRS and CDR2 is YFSETQ. Full variable domain (rest looked up from reference TRBV5-1 and TRBJ2-2): KAGVTQTPRYLIKTRGQQVTLSCSPISGHRSVSWYQQTPGQGLQFLFEYFSETQRNKGNFPGRFSGRQFSNSRSEMNVSTLELGDSALYLCASSLGQEQKLFFGEGSRLTVL.

By share, this clone counts as medium-sized. Coverage ceases 3 residues before the CDR3 finishes, and the germline J gene fills in the end. The chain uses TRBV6-1 and TRBJ2-3; TRBD2 matches at 10 bases. V shed 2 bases, J shed 4 bases, and the junction held 0 bases outside the gene matches. This CDR3 comprises 14 residues. In germline, CDR1 is MNHNS, CDR2 SASEGT. The part of the CDR3 DNA that was read is TGTGCCAGCAGTGAACTAGCGGGAGCAGATACG. This translates into CASSELAGADT. The whole CDR3 sequence is CASSELAGADTQYF.

The sample holds many counts of this clone. The DNA ends 3 residues before the CDR3 does, and the rest of the CDR3 is filled in from the germline J gene. This chain joins TRBV5-1 and TRBJ2-2; D is ambiguous. V was pared by 3 bases and J by 7 bases, with 13 bases between. CDR3 length: 14 residues. Germline-derived CDR1 and CDR2 are SGHRS and YFSETQ. CDR3 sequence: CASSSLETVGELFF. The DNA read from the CDR3 is TGCGCCAGCAGCTCATTGGAGACTGTCGGGGAG.

This clone was detected ten times or more. From the germline J gene comes the end of the CDR3, since the read stops 3 residues before it. The chain carries TRBV19 and TRBJ1-5, with TRBD1 matching over 11 bases. This CDR3 is built from 17 residues. Germline V CDR1 and CDR2: LNHDA, SQIVND (reference sequence). The ends lost 6 bases at V and 7 bases at J; junction bases unmatched: 14. The CDR3 sequence is CASRQASGTGGDQPQHF. The CDR3 DNA, read in part, is TGTGCCAGTAGACAAGCGTCCGGGACAGGGGGTGACCAGCCC.

This clone has ten or more counts. The read halts 3 residues ahead of the CDR3 end, with the missing end drawn from the germline J gene. This chain connects TRBV10-3 to TRBJ1-3; D remains ambiguous. The CDR3 runs 12 residues. CDR1 is ENHRY, CDR2 SYGVKD, per germline. Trimming took off 3 bases at V and 9 bases at J, with 9 bases between the two ends. The sequenced part of the CDR3 DNA is TGTGCCATCAGTGATTACAGAAGCACC. This gives the protein CAISDYRST. The entire CDR3 sequence reads CAISDYRSTIYF.

This clone was detected only a few times. The read ends 3 residues before the CDR3 terminus; that terminus is restored from the germline J gene. This chain uses TRBV19 with TRBJ1-3; D gene ambiguous. Germline CDR1 reads LNHDA; CDR2 reads SQIVND (reference sequence). The ends were cut back, 1 base at V and 0 bases at J, with 10 bases in the middle. The CDR3 runs 16 residues. This CDR3 reads CASSIVAQSSGNTIYF. Partial CDR3 DNA: TGTGCCAGTAGTATAGTGGCACAGAGCTCTGGAAACACC.

This clone was seen at least ten times. The CDR3 end falls 3 residues outside the read, so it is completed with the germline J gene. This chain connects TRBV30 to TRBJ1-4; 8 bases agree with TRBD1. In germline, CDR1 is GTSNPN, CDR2 SVGIG (reference sequence). V lost 1 base to trimming and J lost 8 bases; unmatched junction nucleotides: 9. The CDR3 extends over 15 amino acids. Incomplete CDR3 DNA: TGTGCCTGGAGTGCGGGGACAGGTTCGGCCGAAAAA. It is translated as CAWSAGTGSAEK. The whole CDR3 reads CAWSAGTGSAEKLFF.

This clone was seen ten or more times. The read terminates 3 residues ahead of where the CDR3 ends, so the germline J gene completes it. The chain links TRBV20-1 to TRBJ1-2; 8 positions agree with TRBD1. Germline CDR1 reads DFQATT; CDR2 reads SNEGSKA (reference sequence). J was trimmed by 6 bases and V by 5 bases; bases with no gene match: 2. The CDR3 extends over 11 amino acids. The CDR3 protein is CSAGGQDGYTF. The sequenced part of the CDR3 DNA is TGCAGTGCTGGGGGACAGGATGGC.

This clone has at least ten counts. The CDR3 end falls 3 residues outside the read, so it is completed with the germline J gene. The chain links TRBV7-9 to TRBJ1-5; D perhaps matches TRBD1 (6 bases). Germline values: CDR1 SEHNR, CDR2 FQNEAQ (reference sequence). The length of the CDR3 is 15 residues. Trimming removed 5 bases at V and 2 bases at J, with 13 bases between. The CDR3 DNA, read in part, is TGTGCCAGCAGCCCACAGGGTGGAGGCAATCAGCCC. As protein: CASSPQGGGNQP. The whole CDR3 is CASSPQGGGNQPQHF. Full variable domain (rest looked up from reference TRBV7-9 and TRBJ1-5): DTGVSQNPRHKITKRGQNVTFRCDPISEHNRLYWYRQTLGQGPEFLTYFQNEAQLEKSRLLSDRFSAERPKGSFSTLEIQRTEQGDSAMYLCASSPQGGGNQPQHFGDGTRLSIL.

This clone was observed many times. The CDR3 bases that were read are TGCAGTGCTAGGGGGACTAGCACGTACAATGAG. Translating gives CSARGTSTYNE. The whole CDR3 protein reads CSARGTSTYNEQFF. The chain is built from TRBV20-1 and TRBJ2-1; 9 nucleotides line up with TRBD2. The read ends 3 residues shy of where the CDR3 ends; the end is completed using the germline J gene. V lost 3 bases, J lost 4 bases, and 4 bases stayed unmatched. Germline CDR1 DFQATT, CDR2 SNEGSKA (reference sequence). The CDR3 is made up of 14 amino acids.

This clone appeared many times. The read comes to an end 3 residues before the CDR3 does, leaving the germline J gene to fill in the end. The chain uses TRBV7-9 and TRBJ1-2; tentative D call: TRBD1 (6 bases). Deletions cut 4 bases from V and 3 bases from J, with 15 bases between. This CDR3 region has 15 residues. Germline CDR1 reads SEHNR; CDR2 reads FQNEAQ (reference sequence). CDR3 in amino acids: CASSSLEQGYYGYTF. The sequenced part of the CDR3 DNA is TGTGCCAGCAGCTCCCTTGAACAGGGCTACTATGGC.

This clone has just a few counts. The read finishes 3 residues shy of the CDR3 end, and the germline J gene is used to complete it. The chain links TRBV18 to TRBJ1-1; 7 nucleotides match TRBD1. With 4 bases clipped from V and 1 base from J, the junction kept 12 bases outside the gene matches. The CDR3 has 17 amino acids. Germline loops: CDR1 KGHSH, CDR2 LQKENI. The DNA read from the CDR3 is TGTGCCAGCTCACAGGGGCGCAGGGGGTATGGGAACACTGAA. Encoded protein: CASSQGRRGYGNTE. The entire CDR3 reads CASSQGRRGYGNTEAFF.

A word on this clone: The DNA ends 3 residues before the CDR3 does, and the rest of the CDR3 is filled in from the germline J gene. J is TRBJ2-2 and V is TRBV2, with D possibly matching TRBD2 (5 bases). CDR3 length equals 14 residues. Per the germline V gene, CDR1 is SNHLY and CDR2 is FYNNEI. The CDR3 sequence is CASSVDARGEKLFF. The CDR3 bases that were read are TGTGCCAGCAGTGTAGACGCCCGGGGTGAAAAG.

This clone was seen many times. The read ends 3 residues before the CDR3 terminus; that terminus is restored from the germline J gene. The chain uses TRBV19 and TRBJ2-7; 10 bases match TRBD1. The CDR3 consists of 15 residues. With V trimmed by 8 bases and J by 4 bases, 11 bases remained unmatched. CDR1 and CDR2 (germline): LNHDA, SQIVND (reference sequence). The CDR3 loop is CASSASSGQGYEQYF. The CDR3 bases that were read are TGTGCCAGTTCCGCGTCTTCGGGACAGGGGTACGAG.

Many counts were recorded for this clone. The read ends 3 residues shy of where the CDR3 ends; the end is completed using the germline J gene. The V gene is TRBV12-3 or TRBV12-4, the J gene TRBJ1-3, with D hard to call. V was shortened by 3 bases and J by 0 bases, with 6 bases between the two germline ends. This CDR3 contains 14 residues. Incomplete CDR3 DNA: TGTGCCAGCAGTTTTTCCAACTCTGGAAACACC. It is translated as CASSFSNSGNT. The entire CDR3 is CASSFSNSGNTIYF.

In its sample, this clone was seen many times. The sequenced part of the CDR3 DNA is TGTGCCAGCAAAACAGGGGGGGGCAATCAGCCC. Translating it yields CASKTGGGNQP. In full, the CDR3 is CASKTGGGNQPQHF. This chain joins TRBV6-2 or TRBV6-3 and TRBJ1-5; 8 bases map to TRBD1. The read is 3 residues too short to cover the CDR3 end, so that end is filled in from the germline J gene. Trimming at V came to 7 bases and at J to 2 bases, leaving 4 bases not matched to a gene. Germline CDR1 is MNHEY and CDR2 is SVGEGT. The CDR3 extends over 14 amino acids.